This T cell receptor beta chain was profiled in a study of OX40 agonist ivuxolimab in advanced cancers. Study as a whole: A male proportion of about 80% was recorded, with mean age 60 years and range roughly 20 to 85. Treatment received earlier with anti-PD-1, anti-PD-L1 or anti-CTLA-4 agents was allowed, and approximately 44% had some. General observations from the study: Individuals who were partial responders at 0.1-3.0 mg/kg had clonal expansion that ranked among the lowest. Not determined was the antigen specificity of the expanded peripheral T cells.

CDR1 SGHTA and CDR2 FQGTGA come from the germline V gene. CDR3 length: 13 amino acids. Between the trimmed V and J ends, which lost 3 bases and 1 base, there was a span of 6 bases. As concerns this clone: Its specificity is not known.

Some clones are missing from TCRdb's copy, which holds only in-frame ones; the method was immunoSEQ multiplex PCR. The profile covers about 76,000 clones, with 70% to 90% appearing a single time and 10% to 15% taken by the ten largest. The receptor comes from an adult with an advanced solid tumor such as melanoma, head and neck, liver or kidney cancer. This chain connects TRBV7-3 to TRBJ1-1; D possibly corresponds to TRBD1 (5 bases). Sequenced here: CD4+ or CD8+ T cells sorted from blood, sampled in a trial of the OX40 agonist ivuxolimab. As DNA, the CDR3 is TGTGCCAGCAGCTTTCAGGGGAACACTGAAGCTTTCTTT. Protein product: CASSFQGNTEAFF.